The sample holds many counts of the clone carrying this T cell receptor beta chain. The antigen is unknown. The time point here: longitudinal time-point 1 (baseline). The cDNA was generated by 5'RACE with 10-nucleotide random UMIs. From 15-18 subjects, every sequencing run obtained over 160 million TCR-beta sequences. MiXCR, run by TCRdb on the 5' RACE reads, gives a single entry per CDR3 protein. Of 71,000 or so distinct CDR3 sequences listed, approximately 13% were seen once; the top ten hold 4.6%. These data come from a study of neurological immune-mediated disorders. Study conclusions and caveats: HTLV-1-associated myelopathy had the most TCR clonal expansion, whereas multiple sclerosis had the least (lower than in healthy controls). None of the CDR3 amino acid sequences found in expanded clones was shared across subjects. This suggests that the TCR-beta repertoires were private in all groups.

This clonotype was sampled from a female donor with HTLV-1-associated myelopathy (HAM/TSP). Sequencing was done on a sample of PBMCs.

The CDR3 region is CASSTDRGSNEQYF. The CDR3 DNA follows: TGTGCCAGCAGCACGGACAGGGGAAGTAACGAGCAGTACTTC. The chain recombines TRBV7-9 with TRBJ2-7, with 9 bases lining up with TRBD1. In germline, CDR1 is SEHNR, CDR2 FQNEAQ (reference sequence). CDR3 size: 14 residues. Losses at the gene ends were 5 bases for V and 5 bases for J; bases not matched to a gene: 7.